A single sample gave rise to the 21 T cell receptor beta chains below, sequenced in a study of cytomegalovirus exposure and HLA in healthy donors. PCR used 60 Vbeta primers and 13 Jbeta primers. Data came from immunoSEQ multiplex PCR; TCRdb stores just in-frame clones and leaves some out. This repertoire comprises about 58,000 clones; its ten largest clones make up about 2.1%. Sequences were obtained from PBMCs. The receptor source for this set is a woman under 30 in good health and CMV-seronegative.

This chain connects TRBV4-1 to TRBJ2-7; D is undetermined. Trimming left V 0 bases short and J 3 bases short, with 6 bases between. The germline gives CDR1 MGHRA, CDR2 YSYEKL. CDR3 length: 13 amino acids. CDR3 loop: CASSQEAGYEQYF. CDR3 DNA: TGCGCCAGCAGCCAAGAGGCTGGCTACGAGCAGTACTTC.

The CDR3 bases are TGTGCCAGTAGTATCCCCCCTTCTGGGGCCAACGTCCTGACTTTC. It codes for CASSIPPSGANVLTF. V usage is TRBV19 and J usage is TRBJ2-6; D unclear. The CDR3 contains 15 residues. Germline V gene sequence: CDR1 LNHDA, CDR2 SQIVND (reference sequence). Trimming removed 3 bases at V and 1 base at J, with 7 bases between.

The chain couples TRBV6-1 to TRBJ1-5, with 8 bases identical to TRBD1. After removal of 4 bases from V and 5 bases from J, the junction contained 7 bases not matched to a gene. The V gene's germline CDR1 is MNHNS and CDR2 SASEGT. The CDR3 consists of 15 residues. The CDR3 bases are TGTGCCAGCAGTGTGCAGGGGGCAAGGTATCAGCCCCAGCATTTT. This encodes CASSVQGARYQPQHF.

V is TRBV6-5 and J is TRBJ2-5; maybe TRBD2 (6 bases). Germline lookup yields CDR1 MNHEY and CDR2 SVGAGI. V was pared by 1 base and J by 4 bases, with 10 bases between. CDR3 length: 14 residues. The CDR3 DNA is TGTGCCAGCAGTTACTGGGGGGTTCGAGAGACCCAGTACTTC. This sequence encodes CASSYWGVRETQYF.

The chain carries TRBV5-1 and TRBJ1-4; 7 nucleotides match TRBD1. The ends lost 4 bases at V and 5 bases at J; junction bases unmatched: 11. Germline-derived CDR1 and CDR2 are SGHRS and YFSETQ. This CDR3 is built from 16 residues. CDR3: CASSAHTGESNEKLFF. The CDR3 DNA follows: TGCGCCAGCAGCGCGCATACAGGGGAGTCCAATGAAAAACTGTTTTTT.

V usage is TRBV27 and J usage is TRBJ2-3; 7 positions match TRBD2. V lost 5 bases, J lost 4 bases, and 9 bases stayed unmatched. This CDR3 spans 15 amino acids. In germline, CDR1 is MNHEY, CDR2 SMNVEV (reference sequence). DNA for the CDR3: TGTGCCAGCAGTGAAGTGGCGGGAGTACCAGATACGCAGTATTTT. Translating gives CASSEVAGVPDTQYF.

The chain has TRBV7-7 and TRBJ2-5, with D uncertain. The V gene's germline CDR1 is SSHAT and CDR2 FNYEAQ (reference sequence). CDR3 size: 14 residues. The V end was cut by 2 bases, the J end by 0 bases, with 7 bases between. In DNA form, the CDR3 reads TGTGCCAGCAGCTTAAATACTCACCAAGAGACCCAGTACTTC. It is translated as CASSLNTHQETQYF.

V and J are TRBV5-1 and TRBJ1-1; the D is unclear. V lost 4 bases and J 4 bases, leaving 14 bases between the germline ends. The CDR3 sequence is 14 residues long. CDR1 is SGHRS and CDR2 is YFSETQ in the germline V gene. CDR3 DNA: TGCGCCAGCAGCCCCCTGGAGGGCCGCACTGAAGCTTTCTTT. Its protein is CASSPLEGRTEAFF.

The chain uses TRBV7-2 and TRBJ1-5; D might be TRBD1 (5 bases). V lost 1 base and J lost 5, with 9 bases in between. Germline CDR1 and CDR2: SGHTA and FQGNSA. This CDR3 has 14 amino acids. The CDR3 DNA follows: TGTGCCAGCAGCTTAGGGACACATTATCAGCCCCAGCATTTT. This encodes CASSLGTHYQPQHF. The full variable domain, in which reference TRBV7-2 and TRBJ1-5 provide the parts outside the CDR3, is GAGVSQSPSNKVTEKGKDVELRCDPISGHTALYWYRQSLGQGLEFLIYFQGNSAPDKSGLPSDRFSAERTGGSVSTLTIQRTQQEDSAVYLCASSLGTHYQPQHFGDGTRLSIL.

The CDR3 region is CASSLTVGGRYTQYF. In nucleotides, the CDR3 is TGTGCCAGCAGCTTAACGGTGGGGGGAAGGTATACGCAGTATTTT. The chain is built from TRBV11-3 and TRBJ2-3; possible D gene TRBD2, 6 bases. The V and J ends lost 2 bases and 7 bases respectively, with 16 bases between them. Germline CDR1 SGHNT, CDR2 YENEEA. The CDR3 runs to 15 residues.

This sequence joins TRBV4-2 and TRBJ1-5; TRBD1 might be the D (5 bases). This CDR3 region has 17 residues. The V and J ends lost 4 bases and 6 bases respectively, with 22 bases between them. The germline CDR1 and CDR2 sequences are LGHNA and YNFKEQ. Here the CDR3 reads CASSPEGRGRDSQPQHF. CDR3 in DNA: TGTGCCAGCAGCCCTGAGGGGAGAGGGCGGGATAGTCAGCCCCAGCATTTT.

The J gene is TRBJ1-1, the V gene TRBV4-1; 8 bases map to TRBD1. The junction had 10 bases not matched to a gene; V was cut back by 0 bases and J by 10 bases. CDR3 length: 15 amino acids. The germline gives CDR1 MGHRA, CDR2 YSYEKL. CDR3 in amino acids: CASSQDPGQGLGAFF. DNA of the CDR3: TGCGCCAGCAGCCAAGATCCCGGACAGGGTCTAGGAGCTTTCTTT.

The chain carries TRBV5-1 and TRBJ1-6; D is uncertain. V shed 4 bases and J shed 8 bases, with 16 bases lying between them. This CDR3 spans 15 amino acids. The V gene's germline CDR1 is SGHRS and CDR2 YFSETQ. CDR3 protein: CASSPGDLWDSPLHF. CDR3 nucleotides: TGCGCCAGCAGCCCTGGCGACTTGTGGGATTCACCCCTCCACTTT.

This chain joins TRBV19 and TRBJ1-3, with D possibly being TRBD1 (6 bases). V dropped 5 bases and J dropped 5 bases, with 16 bases sitting between them. Germline CDR1 is LNHDA and CDR2 is SQIVND (reference sequence). This CDR3 spans 15 amino acids. This CDR3 is CASSANGRGRNTIYF. CDR3 in DNA: TGTGCCAGTAGTGCAAATGGCAGGGGACGAAACACCATATATTTT.

The V and J genes are TRBV4-2 and TRBJ1-2; 8 bases align to TRBD1. Germline lookup yields CDR1 LGHNA and CDR2 YNFKEQ. V lost 1 base and J lost 8; bases outside the gene matches: 3. The CDR3 covers 13 residues. The DNA of the CDR3 is TGTGCCAGCAGCCAAGTAACAGGGGGGGGCTACACCTTC. It is translated as CASSQVTGGGYTF.

This chain connects TRBV7-8 to TRBJ2-1; 9 positions match TRBD2. This CDR3 has 15 residues. V was pared by 5 bases and J by 3 bases, with 5 bases of the junction left unmatched. CDR1 SGHVS and CDR2 FQNEAQ come from the germline V gene. The CDR3 loop is CASSLRLADYNEQFF. CDR3 nucleotides: TGTGCCAGCAGCCTCCGACTAGCGGACTACAATGAGCAGTTCTTC.

CDR3 protein: CASSLDRDSFVEQYF. The CDR3 coding sequence is TGTGCCAGCAGCTTGGACAGGGACAGTTTTGTAGAGCAGTACTTC. The genes are TRBV5-6 and TRBJ2-7; TRBD1 matches at 7 bases. V lost 0 bases and J lost 7; bases outside the gene matches: 10. The germline V gene encodes CDR1 SGHDT and CDR2 YYEEEE. CDR3 size: 15 residues.

The chain combines TRBV5-1 with TRBJ2-5, with a possible D match to TRBD1 (6 bases). Germline V gene lookup returns CDR1 SGHRS and CDR2 YFSETQ. V was clipped by 4 bases and J by 2 bases, with 12 bases between them. This CDR3 comprises 14 residues. This CDR3 reads CASSLGQTQETQYF. CDR3 DNA sequence: TGCGCCAGCAGCCTCGGACAGACTCAAGAGACCCAGTACTTC.

The chain recombines TRBV19 with TRBJ1-2; 11 nucleotides align to TRBD1. With 5 bases clipped from V and 3 bases from J, the junction kept 11 bases outside the gene matches. The CDR3 consists of 17 residues. The germline V gene has CDR1 LNHDA and CDR2 SQIVND (reference sequence). In DNA, the CDR3 is TGTGCCAGTAGTCTACCCTCCGGGACAGGGGGGCACTATGGCTACACCTTC. It is translated as CASSLPSGTGGHYGYTF. Together with reference TRBV19 and TRBJ1-2, the CDR3 gives the full variable domain: DGGITQSPKYLFRKEGQNVTLSCEQNLNHDAMYWYRQDPGQGLRLIYYSQIVNDFQKGDIAEGYSVSREKKESFPLTVTSAQKNPTAFYLCASSLPSGTGGHYGYTFGSGTRLTVV.

To note about this clone: Other nucleotide sequences in the sample specify the same CDR3. The rearrangement links TRBV7-9 to TRBJ1-4; no firm D call. The CDR3 extends over 14 amino acids. In germline, CDR1 is SEHNR, CDR2 FQNEAQ (reference sequence). V was pared by 5 bases and J by 8 bases, with 15 bases between. The CDR3 region is CASSIPQDVEKLFF. CDR3 DNA: TGTGCCAGCAGCATCCCCCAGGATGTGGAAAAACTGTTTTTT.

The chain has TRBV29-1 and TRBJ1-1; TRBD1 aligns across 11 bases. V shed 6 bases and J 5 bases; nucleotides not matched to a gene: 32. Germline CDR1 is SQVTM and CDR2 is ANQGSEA. CDR3 length: 22 amino acids. This chain's CDR3 is CSVTTRGSDRGPLRGGGTEAFF. The CDR3 nucleotides read TGCAGCGTGACAACTAGGGGCTCGGACAGGGGGCCCCTAAGAGGCGGGGGGACTGAAGCTTTCTTT.